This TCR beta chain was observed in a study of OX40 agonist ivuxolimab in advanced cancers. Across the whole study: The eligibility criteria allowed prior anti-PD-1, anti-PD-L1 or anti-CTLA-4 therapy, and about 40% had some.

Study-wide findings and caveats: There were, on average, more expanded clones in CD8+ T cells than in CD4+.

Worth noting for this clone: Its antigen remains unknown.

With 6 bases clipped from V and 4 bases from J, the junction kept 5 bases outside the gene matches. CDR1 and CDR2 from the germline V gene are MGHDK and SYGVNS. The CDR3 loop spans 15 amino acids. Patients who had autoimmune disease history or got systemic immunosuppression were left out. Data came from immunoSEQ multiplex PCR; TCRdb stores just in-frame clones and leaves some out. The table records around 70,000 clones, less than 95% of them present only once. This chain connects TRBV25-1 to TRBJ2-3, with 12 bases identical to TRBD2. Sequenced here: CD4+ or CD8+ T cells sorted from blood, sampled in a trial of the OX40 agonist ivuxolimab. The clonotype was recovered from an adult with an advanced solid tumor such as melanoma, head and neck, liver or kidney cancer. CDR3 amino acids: CASSRLAGDADTQYF. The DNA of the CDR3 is TGTGCCAGCAGCAGACTAGCGGGGGACGCAGATACGCAGTATTTT.